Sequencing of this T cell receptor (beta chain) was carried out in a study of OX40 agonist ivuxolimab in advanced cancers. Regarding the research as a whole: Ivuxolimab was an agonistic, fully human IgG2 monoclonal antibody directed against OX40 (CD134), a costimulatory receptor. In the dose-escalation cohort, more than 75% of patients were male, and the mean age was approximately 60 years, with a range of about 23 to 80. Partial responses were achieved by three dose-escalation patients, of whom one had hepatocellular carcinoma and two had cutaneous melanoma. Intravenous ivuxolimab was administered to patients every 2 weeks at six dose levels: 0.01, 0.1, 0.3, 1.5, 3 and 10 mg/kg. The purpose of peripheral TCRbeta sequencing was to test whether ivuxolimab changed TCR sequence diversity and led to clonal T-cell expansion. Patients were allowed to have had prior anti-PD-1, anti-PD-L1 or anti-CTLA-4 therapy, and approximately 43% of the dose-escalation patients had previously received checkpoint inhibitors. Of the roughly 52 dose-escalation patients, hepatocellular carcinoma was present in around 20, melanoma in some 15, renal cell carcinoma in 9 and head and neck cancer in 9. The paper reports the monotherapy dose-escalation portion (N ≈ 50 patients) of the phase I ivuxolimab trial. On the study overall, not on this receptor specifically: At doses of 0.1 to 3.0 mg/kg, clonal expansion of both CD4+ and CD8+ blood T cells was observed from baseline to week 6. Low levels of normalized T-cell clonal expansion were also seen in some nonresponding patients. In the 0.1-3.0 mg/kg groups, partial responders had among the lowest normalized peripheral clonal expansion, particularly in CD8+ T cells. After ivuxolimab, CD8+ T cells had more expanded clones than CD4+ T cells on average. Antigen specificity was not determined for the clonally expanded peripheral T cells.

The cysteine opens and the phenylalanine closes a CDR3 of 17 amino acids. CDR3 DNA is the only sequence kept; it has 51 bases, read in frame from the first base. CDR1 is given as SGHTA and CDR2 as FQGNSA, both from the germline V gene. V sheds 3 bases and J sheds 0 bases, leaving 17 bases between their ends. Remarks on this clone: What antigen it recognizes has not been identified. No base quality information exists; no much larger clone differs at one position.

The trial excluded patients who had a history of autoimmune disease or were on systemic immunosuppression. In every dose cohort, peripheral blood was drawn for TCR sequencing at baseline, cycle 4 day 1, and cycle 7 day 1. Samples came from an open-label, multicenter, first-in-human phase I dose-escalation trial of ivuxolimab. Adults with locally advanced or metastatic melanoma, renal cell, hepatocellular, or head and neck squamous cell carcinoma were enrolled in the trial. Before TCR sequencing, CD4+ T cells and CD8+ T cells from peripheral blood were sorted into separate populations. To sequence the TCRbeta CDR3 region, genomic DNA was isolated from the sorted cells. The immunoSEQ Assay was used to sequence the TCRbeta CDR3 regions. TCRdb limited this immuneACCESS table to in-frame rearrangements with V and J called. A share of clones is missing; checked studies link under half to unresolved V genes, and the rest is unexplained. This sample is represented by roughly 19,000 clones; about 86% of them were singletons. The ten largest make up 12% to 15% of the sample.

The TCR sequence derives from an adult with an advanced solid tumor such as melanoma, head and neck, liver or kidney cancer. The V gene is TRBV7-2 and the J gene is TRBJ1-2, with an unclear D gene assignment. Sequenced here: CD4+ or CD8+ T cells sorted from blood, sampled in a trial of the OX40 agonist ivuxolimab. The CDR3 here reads CASSFSLAVSSNYGYTF. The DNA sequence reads TGTGCCAGCAGCTTCTCGTTGGCAGTGAGTTCTAACTATGGCTACACCTTC. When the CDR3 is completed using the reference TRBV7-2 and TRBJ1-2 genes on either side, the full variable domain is GAGVSQSPSNKVTEKGKDVELRCDPISGHTALYWYRQSLGQGLEFLIYFQGNSAPDKSGLPSDRFSAERTGGSVSTLTIQRTQQEDSAVYLCASSFSLAVSSNYGYTFGSGTRLTVV.